This TCR beta chain was identified during a study of post-analysis software for immune sequencing data. Study as a whole: Recorded subtypes: relapsing-remitting, secondary progressive, progressive-relapsing; some patients unannotated.

Sequencing libraries made from TCR beta cDNA carried unique molecular identifiers. T cells numbering about 0.85 to 11 million yielded cDNA molecules that totaled some 500,000. Each CDR3 protein gets one entry after TCRdb re-called the PCR reads with MiXCR. The data hold 150,000 or so distinct CDR3 sequences, with around 34% observed a single time. Germline lookup yields CDR1 ENHRY and CDR2 SYGVKD. There are 16 residues in the CDR3. A note on this clonotype: Its antigen is not known. Sequence at one end of the junction differs from germline and may be a read error.

Whole-study findings and limits: When the samples were clustered directly with F measure, those that had been prepared in the same batch showed strong co-clustering. Among multiple sclerosis patients, normalized Chao1 diversity was significantly below that of controls.

J is TRBJ2-4 and V is TRBV10-3; weak D call: TRBD1 (6 bases). The J call is in doubt because the DNA end fits TRBJ2-7 better. This TCR was sampled from a girl aged 10 to 17 with multiple sclerosis. This specimen was blood, taken after autologous hematopoietic stem cell transplantation. The CDR3 DNA is TGTACCATCAGTGAGCTTCACAGGGTATTCTCCCACGAGCAGTACTTC. This codes for CTISELHRVFSHEQYF.